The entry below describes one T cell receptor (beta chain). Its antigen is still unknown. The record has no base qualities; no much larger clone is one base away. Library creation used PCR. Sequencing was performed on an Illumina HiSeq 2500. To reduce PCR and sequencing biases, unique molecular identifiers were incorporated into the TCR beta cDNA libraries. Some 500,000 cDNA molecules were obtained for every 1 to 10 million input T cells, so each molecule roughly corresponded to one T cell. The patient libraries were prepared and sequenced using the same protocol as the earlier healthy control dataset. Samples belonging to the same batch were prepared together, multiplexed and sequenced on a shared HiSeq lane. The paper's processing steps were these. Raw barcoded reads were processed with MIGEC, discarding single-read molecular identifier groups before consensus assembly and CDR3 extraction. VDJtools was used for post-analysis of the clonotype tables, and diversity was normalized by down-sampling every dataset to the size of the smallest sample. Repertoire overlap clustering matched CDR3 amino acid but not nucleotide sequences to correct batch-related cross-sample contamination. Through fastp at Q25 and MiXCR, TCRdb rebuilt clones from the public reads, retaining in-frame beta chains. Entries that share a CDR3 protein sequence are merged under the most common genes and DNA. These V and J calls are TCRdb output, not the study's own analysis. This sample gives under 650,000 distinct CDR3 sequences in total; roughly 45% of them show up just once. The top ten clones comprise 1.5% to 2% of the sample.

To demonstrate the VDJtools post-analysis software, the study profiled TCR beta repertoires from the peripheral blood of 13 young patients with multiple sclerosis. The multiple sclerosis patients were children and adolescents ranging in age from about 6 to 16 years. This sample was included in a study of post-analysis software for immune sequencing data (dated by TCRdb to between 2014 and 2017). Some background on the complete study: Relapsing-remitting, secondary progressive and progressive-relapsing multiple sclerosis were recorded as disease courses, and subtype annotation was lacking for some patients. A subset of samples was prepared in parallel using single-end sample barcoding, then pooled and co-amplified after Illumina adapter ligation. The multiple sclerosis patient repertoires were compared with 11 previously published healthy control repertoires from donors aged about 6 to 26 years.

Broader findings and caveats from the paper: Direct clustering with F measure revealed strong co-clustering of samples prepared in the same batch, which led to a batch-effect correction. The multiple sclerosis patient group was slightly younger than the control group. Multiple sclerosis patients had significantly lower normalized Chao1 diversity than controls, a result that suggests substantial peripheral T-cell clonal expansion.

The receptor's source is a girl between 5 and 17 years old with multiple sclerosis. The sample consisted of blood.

The CDR3 corresponds to CASSFRDYYEQYF. The DNA sequence is TGTGCCAGCAGCTTCCGGGACTACTACGAGCAGTACTTC. This chain is built from TRBV12-3 or TRBV12-4 and TRBJ2-4, with 7 bases matching TRBD2. The J call is doubtful: the DNA matches TRBJ2-7 better. Including cysteine and phenylalanine, the CDR3 has 13 amino acids. Of all the DNA, just the CDR3 is kept, 39 bases in frame from base 1.